This TCR beta chain was observed in a study of shared clonotypes between healthy human individuals. CD45RO-negative cells were positively selected for CCR7, leaving out terminally differentiated effector memory CD45RA+ cells. Deep was the level used in running the assay. Produced via immunoSEQ multiplex PCR; TCRdb's table is partial and in-frame only. Of about 580,000 clones detected, 95% to 98% appear once; the ten largest clones hold 0.3%. This CDR3 spans 10 amino acids. Germline loops: CDR1 SQVTM, CDR2 ANQGSEA. Trimming pared 5 bases from V and 12 bases from J, leaving 11 bases between. Material for sequencing was naive CD8+ T cells sorted from blood. The V and J genes are TRBV29-1 and TRBJ2-1; perhaps TRBD1 as D (6 bases). The sequence was collected from a man aged 25 to 45 in good health. For the CDR3, the DNA is TGCAGCGTTCAAAGAGGGGGGCAGTTCTTC. It specifies CSVQRGGQFF.